This T cell receptor (beta chain) was sequenced for a study of blood T cells in healthy people across ages. Findings of the study overall: There were more naive CD4+ cells and higher diversity in long-lived donors than in aged donors. Unknown CMV status may confound age-related changes in expanded clones.

The donors, all healthy, were Caucasians living in Russia, aged about 6 to 90. This clonotype was detected once. What it binds is unknown. A J-beta primer mix and a sample-barcoded 5' primer were used in a second PCR of about 6 to 12 cycles. A template-switch adaptor that had 12 random nucleotides put a tag on each cDNA molecule. TCRdb reanalysed the 5' RACE reads using MiXCR and keeps one entry per CDR3 protein. Of roughly 2 million distinct CDR3 sequences in the sample, about 50% were seen once. Losses at the gene ends were 2 bases for V and 8 bases for J; bases not matched to a gene: 7. The germline V gene has CDR1 MNHEY and CDR2 SVGAGI. This CDR3 region has 14 residues.

The source material was blood. This sequence was found in a woman aged 40 to 49 in good health. The chain joins TRBV6-5 to TRBJ2-3, with TRBD1 identical over 7 bases. The CDR3 DNA sequence: TGTGCCAGCAGTTACGACAGGGCTCGGGTTACGCAGTATTTT. This encodes CASSYDRARVTQYF.